The 23 T cell receptor beta chains listed next were all sequenced from one sample in a study of blood T cell repertoires in COVID-19. Generated by immunoSEQ multiplex PCR, the TCRdb table keeps only in-frame clones and is missing some. This table holds around 190,000 clones, 82% found once. The specimen sequenced was peripheral blood. Receptors were obtained from a woman aged 55-70 years with COVID-19, enrolled during active disease.

This chain connects TRBV5-1 to TRBJ2-1; weak D call: TRBD2 (6 bases). Trimming took off 5 bases at V and 8 bases at J, with 20 bases between the two ends. The CDR3 has 15 amino acids. Germline CDR1 reads SGHRS; CDR2 reads YFSETQ. This CDR3 reads CASSRAGSEGDEQFF. CDR3 DNA: TGCGCCAGCAGTCGGGCCGGATCGGAGGGCGATGAGCAGTTCTTC.

V and J are TRBV9 and TRBJ2-1; maybe TRBD2 (6 bases). V dropped 5 bases and J dropped 9 bases, with 18 bases sitting between them. The CDR3 totals 14 residues. Per the germline V gene, CDR1 is SGDLS and CDR2 is YYNGEE. CDR3 DNA: TGTGCCAGCAGTATGTGGAGGGATAGGGTTGAGCAGTTCTTC. Protein: CASSMWRDRVEQFF.

V gene TRBV6-6 combines with J gene TRBJ2-1; 9 nucleotides align to TRBD1. V was pared by 6 bases and J by 6 bases, with 12 bases of the junction left unmatched. The CDR3 has 16 amino acids. Germline CDR1 reads MNHNY; CDR2 reads SVGAGI (reference sequence). The CDR3: CASSKGRTGVPNEQFF. CDR3 nucleotides: TGTGCCAGCAGCAAAGGCCGGACAGGGGTTCCCAATGAGCAGTTCTTC.

Notes on this clone: Other nucleotide sequences from this sample produce the same CDR3. The chain combines TRBV6-5 with TRBJ2-7, with 11 bases identical to TRBD2. V shed 5 bases and J 2 bases; nucleotides not matched to a gene: 5. The germline V gene has CDR1 MNHEY and CDR2 SVGAGI. The CDR3 covers 15 residues. Written as DNA, the CDR3 is TGTGCCAGCAGTACCGGACTAGCGGGCCCCTACGAGCAGTACTTC. Translation gives CASSTGLAGPYEQYF.

The rearrangement joins TRBV27 to TRBJ2-3; 12 nucleotides agree with TRBD2. Trimming removed 2 bases from V and 6 bases from J; junction bases left unmatched: 6. The CDR3 spans 16 residues. Looked up from germline, CDR1 is MNHEY and CDR2 is SMNVEV (reference sequence). DNA of the CDR3: TGTGCCAGCAGTTTACCTAGCGGGAGGGCCGGGGATACGCAGTATTTT. It specifies CASSLPSGRAGDTQYF.

The CDR3 coding sequence is TGTGCCAGCAGCCACTACGGAGGGACTAGCCTGGGAAATGAGCAGTTCTTC. Translation gives CASSHYGGTSLGNEQFF. The chain recombines TRBV14 with TRBJ2-1; 9 bases align to TRBD2. J was trimmed by 7 bases and V by 3 bases; bases with no gene match: 13. Germline V CDR1 and CDR2: SGHDN, FVKESK. CDR3 length: 17 amino acids.

V usage is TRBV28 and J usage is TRBJ2-3, with 9 bases lining up with TRBD2. CDR1 is MDHEN and CDR2 is SYDVKM in the germline V gene. The V and J ends lost 3 bases and 7 bases, in that order; junction bases with no gene match: 8. CDR3 size: 15 residues. The CDR3: CASSFTAGGSNTQYF. The CDR3, as DNA: TGTGCCAGCAGTTTTACGGCGGGAGGGTCGAATACGCAGTATTTT.

The J gene is TRBJ2-7, the V gene TRBV19; D is uncertain. CDR1 and CDR2 (germline): LNHDA, SQIVND (reference sequence). This CDR3 has 13 amino acids. Between the trimmed V and J ends, which lost 5 bases and 2 bases, there was a span of 10 bases. The CDR3: CASSLSRTYEQYF. DNA for the CDR3: TGTGCCAGTAGTCTCTCTAGGACCTACGAGCAGTACTTC.

This rearrangement joins TRBV3-1 (or the pseudogene TRBV3-2) to TRBJ1-5, with D uncertain. The germline V and J ends were trimmed by 0 bases and 0 bases, with 18 bases remaining between them. This CDR3 has 19 amino acids. The V gene's germline CDR1 is LGHDT and CDR2 YNNKEL (reference sequence). In DNA, the CDR3 is TGTGCCAGCAGCCAAGATTATCAGGAACGGAAATTTAGCAATCAGCCCCAGCATTTT. Its protein product is CASSQDYQERKFSNQPQHF.

The CDR3 loop is CASSETGSSGDTIYF. Written as DNA, the CDR3 is TGTGCCAGCAGTGAGACAGGGTCCTCGGGAGACACCATATATTTT. The V gene is TRBV6-1, the J gene TRBJ1-3, with TRBD1 matching over 7 bases. With V trimmed by 3 bases and J by 8 bases, 10 bases remained unmatched. The CDR3 is 15 amino acids. The germline CDR1 and CDR2 sequences are MNHNS and SASEGT.

This CDR3 is CSASRPSRDRGFYEQYF. The CDR3 DNA follows: TGCAGTGCTAGTAGACCAAGCCGGGACAGGGGTTTCTACGAGCAGTACTTC. V usage is TRBV20-1 and J usage is TRBJ2-7; 10 bases match TRBD1. The germline V gene has CDR1 DFQATT and CDR2 SNEGSKA (reference sequence). The CDR3 contains 17 residues. The V and J ends lost 3 bases and 3 bases, in that order; junction bases with no gene match: 14.

The chain joins TRBV7-3 to TRBJ2-5; TRBD2 agrees at 7 bases. Trimming took 3 bases from V and 5 from J; bases not matched to a gene: 9. This CDR3 contains 15 residues. The germline CDR1 and CDR2 sequences are SGHTA and FQGTGA. The CDR3 DNA sequence: TGTGCCAGCAGCTTTTTAGGAGGGAGGGATGAGACCCAGTACTTC. Its protein product is CASSFLGGRDETQYF.

On this clone itself: Other nucleotide sequences from this sample produce the same CDR3. V and J are TRBV6-5 and TRBJ1-4; D uncertain. The V end lost 0 bases, the J end lost 2 bases, and 7 bases lay between the germline ends. This CDR3 comprises 15 residues. CDR1 and CDR2 (germline): MNHEY, SVGAGI. The CDR3 region is CASSYSGGTNEKLFF. CDR3 DNA sequence: TGTGCCAGCAGTTACTCGGGCGGGACTAATGAAAAACTGTTTTTT.

This rearrangement joins TRBV19 to TRBJ1-5; 9 bases align to TRBD1. Germline CDR1 reads LNHDA; CDR2 reads SQIVND (reference sequence). The J segment lost 4 bases and the V segment lost 7 bases, leaving 8 bases of the junction unmatched. The CDR3 runs to 15 residues. The CDR3 nucleotides are TGTGCCAGTATCCCGACAGGGGGACCAAATCAGCCCCAGCATTTT. This sequence encodes CASIPTGGPNQPQHF.

This clone has just one count. J is TRBJ2-5 and V is TRBV24-1, with D maybe TRBD2 (6 bases). V lost 3 bases to trimming and J lost 2 bases, with 15 bases between them. Looked up from germline, CDR1 is KGHDR and CDR2 is SFDVKD. This CDR3 is built from 16 residues. CDR3 amino acids: CATSDPKPGLQETQYF. CDR3 DNA sequence: TGTGCCACCAGTGATCCAAAACCGGGACTGCAAGAGACCCAGTACTTC.

The rearrangement uses TRBV5-6 and TRBJ2-7; 11 nucleotides match TRBD2. The CDR3 is 15 amino acids. Germline V gives CDR1 SGHDT, CDR2 YYEEEE. The J segment lost 1 base and the V segment lost 3 bases, leaving 3 bases of the junction unmatched. CDR3 DNA sequence: TGTGCCAGCAGCTCACGGACTAGCGGGTCCTACGAGCAGTACTTC. Residues: CASSSRTSGSYEQYF.

This sequence joins TRBV10-3 and TRBJ2-7; D uncertain. The germline CDR1 and CDR2 sequences are ENHRY and SYGVKD. This CDR3 contains 15 residues. Trimming stripped 0 bases from V and 0 bases from J, with 9 bases between. The CDR3 DNA follows: TGTGCCATCAGTGAGTCGGTAATCAGCTCCTACGAGCAGTACTTC. It codes for CAISESVISSYEQYF.

This chain links TRBV5-1 with TRBJ1-6; tentatively, D is TRBD1 (5 bases). CDR3 length: 17 amino acids. Germline assignment: CDR1 SGHRS and CDR2 YFSETQ. V dropped 0 bases and J dropped 8 bases, with 18 bases sitting between them. CDR3 amino acids: CASSLGQFGDWDSPLHF. The CDR3 nucleotides read TGCGCCAGCAGCTTGGGACAGTTTGGGGATTGGGATTCACCCCTCCACTTT. Filled out from reference TRBV5-1 and TRBJ1-6, the complete variable domain reads KAGVTQTPRYLIKTRGQQVTLSCSPISGHRSVSWYQQTPGQGLQFLFEYFSETQRNKGNFPGRFSGRQFSNSRSEMNVSTLELGDSALYLCASSLGQFGDWDSPLHFGNGTRLTVT.

V and J are TRBV28 and TRBJ1-6; 7 nucleotides align to TRBD1. Trimming removed 5 bases from V and 6 bases from J; junction bases left unmatched: 10. Germline values: CDR1 MDHEN, CDR2 SYDVKM. The CDR3 has 16 amino acids. The DNA of the CDR3 is TGTGCCAGCAGTCGATATAGACAGGGTTTTAATTCACCCCTCCACTTT. Translation: CASSRYRQGFNSPLHF.

The rearrangement uses TRBV5-3 and TRBJ2-7; 9 nucleotides align to TRBD2. TRBV5-3 is known as an ORF, though its function is uncertain. V gave up 1 base and J gave up 7 bases; unmatched junction bases: 27. This CDR3 comprises 21 residues. This CDR3 is CARSLSGRYRDAIAGEREQYF. For the CDR3, the DNA is TGTGCCAGAAGCTTGTCCGGGCGTTACCGTGACGCTATAGCGGGAGAGAGGGAGCAGTACTTC.

This sequence joins TRBV29-1 and TRBJ2-7, with 8 bases fitting TRBD1. The CDR3 extends over 15 amino acids. J was trimmed by 2 bases and V by 1 base; bases with no gene match: 7. The V gene's germline CDR1 is SQVTM and CDR2 ANQGSEA. The CDR3 spells CSVEGGDRTPYEQYF. Here the CDR3 DNA reads TGCAGCGTTGAAGGAGGGGACAGGACTCCCTACGAGCAGTACTTC.

The chain has TRBV27 and TRBJ2-7; 14 nucleotides match TRBD2. Germline V gene lookup returns CDR1 MNHEY and CDR2 SMNVEV (reference sequence). With 5 bases clipped from V and 4 bases from J, the junction kept 4 bases outside the gene matches. CDR3 length equals 15 residues. CDR3 loop: CASSPRTSGRYEQYF. The CDR3 nucleotides read TGTGCCAGCAGTCCCAGGACTAGCGGGAGGTACGAGCAGTACTTC.

The J gene is TRBJ1-3, the V gene TRBV6-6, with TRBD1 as a possible D gene (6 bases). The CDR3 is 17 residues long. Germline V gene sequence: CDR1 MNHNY, CDR2 SVGAGI (reference sequence). The V and J ends lost 5 bases and 4 bases respectively, with 21 bases between them. The CDR3 here is CASSQHGGILSGNTIYF. The CDR3 nucleotides are TGTGCCAGCAGTCAACATGGGGGCATATTATCGGGAAACACCATATATTTT.